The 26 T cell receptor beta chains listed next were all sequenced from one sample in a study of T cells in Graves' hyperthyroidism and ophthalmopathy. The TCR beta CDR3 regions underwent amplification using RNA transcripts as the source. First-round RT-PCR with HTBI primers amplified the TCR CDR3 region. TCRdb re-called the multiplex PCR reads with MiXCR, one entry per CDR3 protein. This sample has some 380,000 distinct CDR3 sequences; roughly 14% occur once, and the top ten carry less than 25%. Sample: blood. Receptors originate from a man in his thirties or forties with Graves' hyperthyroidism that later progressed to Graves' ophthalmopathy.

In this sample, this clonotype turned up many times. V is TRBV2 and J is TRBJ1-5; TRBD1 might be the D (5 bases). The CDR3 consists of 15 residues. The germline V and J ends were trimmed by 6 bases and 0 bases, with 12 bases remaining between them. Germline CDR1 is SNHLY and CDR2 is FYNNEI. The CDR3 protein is CASSPYRTSNQPQHF. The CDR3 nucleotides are TGTGCCAGCAGCCCCTACAGGACTAGCAATCAGCCCCAGCATTTT.

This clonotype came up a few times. The chain's CDR3 is CASSRLAGGFTGELFF. The CDR3 nucleotides are TGTGCCAGCAGCCGACTAGCGGGGGGCTTCACCGGGGAGCTGTTTTTT. V is TRBV3-1 and J is TRBJ2-2; 13 positions match TRBD2. Germline loops: CDR1 LGHDT, CDR2 YNNKEL (reference sequence). After removal of 4 bases from V and 4 bases from J, the junction contained 3 bases not matched to a gene. The CDR3 sequence is 16 residues long.

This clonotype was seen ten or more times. The CDR3: CASSLDRTYEQYF. The CDR3 nucleotides read TGTGCCAGCAGCTTAGACAGGACCTACGAGCAGTACTTC. The chain couples TRBV7-8 to TRBJ2-7; a weak D match, TRBD1 (5 bases). With 1 base removed from V and 2 bases from J, the gap between germline ends came to 6 bases. This CDR3 region has 13 residues. Germline V lookup: CDR1 SGHVS, CDR2 FQNEAQ.

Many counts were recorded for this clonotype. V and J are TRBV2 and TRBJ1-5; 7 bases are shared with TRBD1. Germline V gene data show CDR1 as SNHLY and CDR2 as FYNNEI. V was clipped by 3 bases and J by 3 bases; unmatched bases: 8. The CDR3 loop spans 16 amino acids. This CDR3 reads CASSETYRGFNQPQHF. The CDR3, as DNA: TGTGCCAGCAGTGAGACTTACAGGGGATTCAATCAGCCCCAGCATTTT.

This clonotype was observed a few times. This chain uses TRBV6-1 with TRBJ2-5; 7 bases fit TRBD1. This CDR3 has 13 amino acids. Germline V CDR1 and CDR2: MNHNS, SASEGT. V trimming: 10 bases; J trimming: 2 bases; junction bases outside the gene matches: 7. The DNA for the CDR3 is TGTGCCACCAAAAGGACAGGACAAGAGACCCAGTACTTC. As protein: CATKRTGQETQYF.

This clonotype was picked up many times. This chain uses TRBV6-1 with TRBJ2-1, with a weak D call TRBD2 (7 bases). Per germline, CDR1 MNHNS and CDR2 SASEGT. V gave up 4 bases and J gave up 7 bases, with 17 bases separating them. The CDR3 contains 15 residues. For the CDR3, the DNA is TGTGCCAGCAGTGGCCGGGGGGCCCAGGGAAATGAGCAGTTCTTC. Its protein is CASSGRGAQGNEQFF.

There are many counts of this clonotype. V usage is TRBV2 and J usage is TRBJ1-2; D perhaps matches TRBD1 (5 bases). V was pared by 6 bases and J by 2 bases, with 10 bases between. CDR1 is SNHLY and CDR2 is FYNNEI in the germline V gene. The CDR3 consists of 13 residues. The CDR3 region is CASRKTVNYGYTF. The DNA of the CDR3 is TGTGCCAGCAGGAAGACAGTCAACTATGGCTACACCTTC.

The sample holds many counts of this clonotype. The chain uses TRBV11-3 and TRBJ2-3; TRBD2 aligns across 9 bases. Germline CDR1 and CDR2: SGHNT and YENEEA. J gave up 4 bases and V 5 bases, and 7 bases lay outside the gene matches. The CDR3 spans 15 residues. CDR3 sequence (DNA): TGTGCCAGCAGCCCCAGAGCGGGGGGCCCAGATACGCAGTATTTT. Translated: CASSPRAGGPDTQYF.

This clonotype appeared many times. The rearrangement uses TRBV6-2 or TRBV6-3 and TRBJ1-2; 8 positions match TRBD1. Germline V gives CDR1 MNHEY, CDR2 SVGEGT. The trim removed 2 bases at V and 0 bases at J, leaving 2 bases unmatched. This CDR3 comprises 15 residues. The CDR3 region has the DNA TGTGCCAGCAGTTACCCACAGGGGGCTAACTATGGCTACACCTTC. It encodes CASSYPQGANYGYTF.

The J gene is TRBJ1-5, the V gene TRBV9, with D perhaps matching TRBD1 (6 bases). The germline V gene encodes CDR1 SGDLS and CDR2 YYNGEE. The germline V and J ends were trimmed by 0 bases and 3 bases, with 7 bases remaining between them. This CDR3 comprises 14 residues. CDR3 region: CASSVAGVNQPQHF. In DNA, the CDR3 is TGTGCCAGCAGCGTAGCAGGGGTCAATCAGCCCCAGCATTTT.

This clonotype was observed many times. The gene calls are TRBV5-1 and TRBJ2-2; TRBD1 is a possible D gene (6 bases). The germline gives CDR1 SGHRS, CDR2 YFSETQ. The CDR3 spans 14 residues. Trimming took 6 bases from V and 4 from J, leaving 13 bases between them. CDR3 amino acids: CASTPQGFTGELFF. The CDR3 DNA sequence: TGCGCCAGCACGCCACAGGGTTTCACCGGGGAGCTGTTTTTT.

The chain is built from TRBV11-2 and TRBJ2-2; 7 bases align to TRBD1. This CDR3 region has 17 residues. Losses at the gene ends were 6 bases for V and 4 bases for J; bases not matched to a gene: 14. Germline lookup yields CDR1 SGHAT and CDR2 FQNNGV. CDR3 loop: CASSSGRGGFGTGELFF. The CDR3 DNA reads TGTGCCAGCAGTTCGGGTCGAGGGGGCTTTGGCACCGGGGAGCTGTTTTTT. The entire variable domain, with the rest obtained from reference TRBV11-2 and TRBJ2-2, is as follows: EAGVAQSPRYKIIEKRQSVAFWCNPISGHATLYWYQQILGQGPKLLIQFQNNGVVDDSQLPKDRFSAERLKGVDSTLKIQPAKLEDSAVYLCASSSGRGGFGTGELFFGEGSRLTVL.

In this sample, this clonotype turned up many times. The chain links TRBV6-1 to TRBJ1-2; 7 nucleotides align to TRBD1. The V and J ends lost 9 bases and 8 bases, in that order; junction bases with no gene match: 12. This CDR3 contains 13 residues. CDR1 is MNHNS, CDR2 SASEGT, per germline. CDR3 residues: CASSTGARGGYTF. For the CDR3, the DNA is TGTGCCAGTTCCACAGGGGCGCGCGGGGGCTACACCTTC.

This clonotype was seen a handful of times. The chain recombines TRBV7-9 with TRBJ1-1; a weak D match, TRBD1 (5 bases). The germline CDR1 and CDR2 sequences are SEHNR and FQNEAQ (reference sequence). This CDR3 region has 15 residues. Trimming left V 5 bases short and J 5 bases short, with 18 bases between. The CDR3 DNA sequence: TGTGCCAGCAGCCCTAGCGAGGGGTTGGGAACTGAAGCTTTCTTT. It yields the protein CASSPSEGLGTEAFF.

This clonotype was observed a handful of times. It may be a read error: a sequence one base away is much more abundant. The CDR3 sequence: CASGYPGTLGGAFF. The CDR3 DNA is TGTGCCAGCGGCTATCCCGGGACCCTAGGAGGGGCTTTCTTT. The chain is built from TRBV11-2 and TRBJ1-1; D perhaps matches TRBD1 (5 bases). There are 14 residues in the CDR3. Germline V gene sequence: CDR1 SGHAT, CDR2 FQNNGV. Trimming shortened V by 8 bases and J by 11 bases, and 24 bases separated the two germline ends.

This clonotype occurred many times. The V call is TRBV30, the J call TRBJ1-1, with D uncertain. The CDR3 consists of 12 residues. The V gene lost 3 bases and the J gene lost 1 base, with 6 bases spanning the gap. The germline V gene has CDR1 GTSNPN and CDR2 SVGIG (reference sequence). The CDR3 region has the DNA TGTGCCTGGAGACGGGGGAACACTGAAGCTTTCTTT. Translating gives CAWRRGNTEAFF.

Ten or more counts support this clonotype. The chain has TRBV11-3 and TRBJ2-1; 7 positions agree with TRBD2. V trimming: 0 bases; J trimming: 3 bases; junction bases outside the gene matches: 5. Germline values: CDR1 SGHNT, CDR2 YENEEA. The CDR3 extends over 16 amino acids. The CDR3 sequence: CASSLDSSGYYNEQFF. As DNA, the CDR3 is TGTGCCAGCAGCTTAGATTCTAGCGGATACTACAATGAGCAGTTCTTC.

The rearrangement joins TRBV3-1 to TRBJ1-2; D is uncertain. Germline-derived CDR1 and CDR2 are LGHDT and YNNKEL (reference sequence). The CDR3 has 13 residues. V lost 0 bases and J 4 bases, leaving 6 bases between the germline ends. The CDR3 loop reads CASSQEGIYGYTF. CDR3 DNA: TGTGCCAGCAGCCAAGAGGGGATCTATGGCTACACCTTC.

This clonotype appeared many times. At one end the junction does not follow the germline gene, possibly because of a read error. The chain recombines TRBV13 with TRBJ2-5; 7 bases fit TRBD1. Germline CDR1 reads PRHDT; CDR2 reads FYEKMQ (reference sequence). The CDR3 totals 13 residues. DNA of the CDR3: TGTGCCAGCAGCATAGGGGGCCGAGAGACCCAGTACTTC. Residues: CASSIGGRETQYF.

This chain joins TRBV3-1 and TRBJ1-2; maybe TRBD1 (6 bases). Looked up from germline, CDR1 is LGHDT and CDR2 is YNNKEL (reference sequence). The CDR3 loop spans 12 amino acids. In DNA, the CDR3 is TGTGCTCGACAGGTATCAAACTATGGCTACACCTTC. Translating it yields CARQVSNYGYTF.

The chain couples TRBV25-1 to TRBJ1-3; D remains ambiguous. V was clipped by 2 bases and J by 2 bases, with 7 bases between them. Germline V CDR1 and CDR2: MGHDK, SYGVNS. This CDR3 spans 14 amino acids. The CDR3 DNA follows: TGTGCCAGCAGTGAAGTGGGAGCTGGAAACACCATATATTTT. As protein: CASSEVGAGNTIYF.

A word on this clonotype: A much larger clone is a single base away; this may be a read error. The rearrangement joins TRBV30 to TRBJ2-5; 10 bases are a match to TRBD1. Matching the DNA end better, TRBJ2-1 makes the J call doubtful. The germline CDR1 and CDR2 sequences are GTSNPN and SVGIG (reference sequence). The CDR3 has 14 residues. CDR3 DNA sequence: TGTGCCTGGAGTACGGGACAGGGGAGGGAGACCCAGTTCTTC. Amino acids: CAWSTGQGRETQFF.

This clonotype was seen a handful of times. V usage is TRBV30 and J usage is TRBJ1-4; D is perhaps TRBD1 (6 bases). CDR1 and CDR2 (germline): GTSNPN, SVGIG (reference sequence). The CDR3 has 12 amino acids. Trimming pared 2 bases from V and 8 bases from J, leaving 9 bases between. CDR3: CAWSTTGEKLFF. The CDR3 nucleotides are TGTGCCTGGAGTACCACAGGGGAAAAACTGTTTTTT. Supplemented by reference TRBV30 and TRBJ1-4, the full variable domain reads SQTIHQWPATLVQPVGSPLSLECTVEGTSNPNLYWYRQAAGRGLQLLFYSVGIGQISSEVPQNLSASRPQDRQFILSSKKLLLSDSGFYLCAWSTTGEKLFFGSGTQLSVL.

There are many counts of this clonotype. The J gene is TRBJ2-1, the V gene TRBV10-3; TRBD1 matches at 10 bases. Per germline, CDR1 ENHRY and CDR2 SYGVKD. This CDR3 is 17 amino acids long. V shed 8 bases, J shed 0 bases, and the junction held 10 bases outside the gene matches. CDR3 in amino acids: CAIASGTGASSYNEQFF. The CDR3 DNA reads TGTGCCATCGCCTCCGGGACAGGGGCCAGCTCCTACAATGAGCAGTTCTTC.

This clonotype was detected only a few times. The CDR3 reads CSARPRGRSLNTEAFF. The CDR3 nucleotides read TGCAGTGCTAGACCCAGGGGGCGATCATTGAACACTGAAGCTTTCTTT. The chain links TRBV20-1 to TRBJ1-1, with 8 bases that match TRBD1. Germline values: CDR1 DFQATT, CDR2 SNEGSKA (reference sequence). CDR3 length: 16 residues. Trimming cost V 2 bases and J 0 bases; bases outside gene matches: 8.

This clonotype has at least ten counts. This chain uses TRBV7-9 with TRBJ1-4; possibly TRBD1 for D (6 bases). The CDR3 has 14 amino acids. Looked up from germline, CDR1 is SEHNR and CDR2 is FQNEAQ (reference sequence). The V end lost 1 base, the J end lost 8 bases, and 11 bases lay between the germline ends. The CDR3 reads CASSLDRDGEKLFF. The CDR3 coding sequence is TGTGCCAGCAGCTTAGACAGGGATGGAGAAAAACTGTTTTTT.